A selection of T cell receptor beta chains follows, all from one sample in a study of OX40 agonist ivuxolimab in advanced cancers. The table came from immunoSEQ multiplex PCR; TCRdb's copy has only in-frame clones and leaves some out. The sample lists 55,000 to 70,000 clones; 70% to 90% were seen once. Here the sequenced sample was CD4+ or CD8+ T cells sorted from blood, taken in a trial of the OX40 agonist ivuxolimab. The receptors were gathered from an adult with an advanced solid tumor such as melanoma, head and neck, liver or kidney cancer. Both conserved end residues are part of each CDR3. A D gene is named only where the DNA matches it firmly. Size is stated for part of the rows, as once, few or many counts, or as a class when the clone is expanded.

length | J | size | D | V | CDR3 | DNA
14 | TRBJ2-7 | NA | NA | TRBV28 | CASSQNSLSLEQYF | TGTGCCAGCAGTCAAAACAGTTTGTCCCTCGAGCAGTACTTC
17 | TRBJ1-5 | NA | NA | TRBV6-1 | CASSEPVVVDNNQPQHF | TGTGCCAGCAGTGAACCCGTAGTTGTGGACAACAATCAGCCCCAGCATTTT
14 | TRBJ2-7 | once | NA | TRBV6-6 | CASSWRGRDYEQYF | TGTGCCAGCAGTTGGAGGGGGCGCGACTACGAGCAGTACTTC
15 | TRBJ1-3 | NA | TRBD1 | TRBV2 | CASSEGDSSGNTIYF | TGTGCCAGCAGTGAAGGGGACAGCTCTGGAAACACCATATATTTT
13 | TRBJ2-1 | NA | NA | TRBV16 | CASSQLRFNEQFF | TGTGCCAGCAGCCAACTTAGGTTCAATGAGCAGTTCTTC
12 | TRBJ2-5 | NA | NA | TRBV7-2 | CASSPVGETQYF | TGTGCCAGCAGCCCAGTGGGGGAGACCCAGTACTTC
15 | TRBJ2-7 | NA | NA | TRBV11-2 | CASSLQVTGTYEQYF | TGTGCCAGCAGCTTACAAGTGACGGGAACCTACGAGCAGTACTTC
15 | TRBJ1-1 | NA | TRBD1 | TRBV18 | CASSPPGQGFTEAFF | TGTGCCAGCTCACCCCCGGGACAGGGTTTCACTGAAGCTTTCTTT
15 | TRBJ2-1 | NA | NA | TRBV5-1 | CASSLARASLNEQFF | TGCGCCAGCAGCTTGGCGAGGGCTTCGCTCAATGAGCAGTTCTTC
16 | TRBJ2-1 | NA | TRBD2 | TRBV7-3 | CASSTIPGLAGYEQFF | TGTGCCAGCAGCACAATTCCGGGACTAGCGGGATATGAGCAGTTCTTC
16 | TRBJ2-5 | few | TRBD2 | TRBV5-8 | CASSLGLAGGPETQYF | TGTGCCAGCAGCCTCGGACTAGCGGGAGGGCCCGAGACCCAGTACTTC
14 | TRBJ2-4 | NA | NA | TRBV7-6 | CASSSSAMLNIQYF | TGTGCCAGCAGCTCTTCGGCCATGTTAAACATTCAGTACTTC
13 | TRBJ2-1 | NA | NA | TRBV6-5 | CASSYWRGQEQFF | TGTGCCAGCAGTTACTGGCGGGGGCAGGAGCAGTTCTTC
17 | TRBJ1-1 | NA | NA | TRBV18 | CASSPPAGAIMNTEAFF | TGTGCCAGCTCACCACCAGCAGGGGCCATAATGAACACTGAAGCTTTCTTT
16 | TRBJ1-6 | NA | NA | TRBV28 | CASSDSAQGLNSPLHF | TGTGCCAGCAGCGATTCGGCCCAGGGTCTTAATTCACCCCTCCACTTT
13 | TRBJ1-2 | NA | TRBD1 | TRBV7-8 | CASSLRTGGGYTF | TGTGCCAGCAGCTTAAGGACAGGGGGTGGCTACACCTTC
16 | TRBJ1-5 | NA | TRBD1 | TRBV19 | CASSIIPADRGQPQHF | TGTGCCAGTAGTATAATTCCCGCGGACAGGGGCCAGCCCCAGCATTTT
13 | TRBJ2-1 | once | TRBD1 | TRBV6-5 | CASSYSRGYEQFF | TGTGCCAGCAGTTATAGCAGGGGGTATGAGCAGTTCTTC
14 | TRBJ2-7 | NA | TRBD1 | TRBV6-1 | CASRLSTGSHEQYF | TGTGCCAGCAGACTCTCGACAGGGTCCCACGAGCAGTACTTC
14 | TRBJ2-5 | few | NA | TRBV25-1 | CASSPGEGGETQYF | TGTGCCAGCAGCCCTGGTGAGGGAGGAGAGACCCAGTACTTC
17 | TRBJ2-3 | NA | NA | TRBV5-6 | CASSFTRRVRRTDTQYF | TGTGCCAGCAGCTTTACTAGAAGGGTTCGGCGCACAGATACGCAGTATTTT
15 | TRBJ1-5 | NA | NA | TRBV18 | CASSPQGGANQPQHF | TGTGCCAGCTCACCACAGGGGGGGGCGAATCAGCCCCAGCATTTT
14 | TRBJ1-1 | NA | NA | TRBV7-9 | CASSPLAVNTEAFF | TGTGCCAGCAGCCCACTGGCGGTGAACACTGAAGCTTTCTTT
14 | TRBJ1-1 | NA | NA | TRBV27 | CASTSGQAYTEAFF | TGTGCCAGCACGTCAGGTCAGGCATACACTGAAGCTTTCTTT
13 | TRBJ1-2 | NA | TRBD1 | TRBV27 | CASRRTGGEGYTF | TGTGCCAGCAGGCGAACAGGGGGCGAGGGCTACACCTTC
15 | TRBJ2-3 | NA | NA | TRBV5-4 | CASSLGTTNRDTQYF | TGTGCCAGCAGCTTGGGGACTACAAATAGGGATACGCAGTATTTT
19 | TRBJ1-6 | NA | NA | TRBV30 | CAWRRVKGPMFVSDSPLHF | TGTGCCTGGCGGAGGGTAAAGGGACCGATGTTCGTTTCGGATTCACCCCTCCACTTT
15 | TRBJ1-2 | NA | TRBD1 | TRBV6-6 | CASSYGTDSLYGYTF | TGTGCCAGCAGTTACGGGACAGATAGCCTCTATGGCTACACCTTC
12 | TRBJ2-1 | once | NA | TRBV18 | CASSLPVRPQFF | TGTGCCAGCTCACTCCCCGTCAGACCGCAGTTCTTC
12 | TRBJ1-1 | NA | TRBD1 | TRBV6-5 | CASRTGVTEAFF | TGTGCCAGCAGAACAGGGGTGACTGAAGCTTTCTTT
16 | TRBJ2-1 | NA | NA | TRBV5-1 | CASSLGQGESYNEQFF | TGCGCCAGCAGCTTGGGGCAGGGAGAGTCCTACAATGAGCAGTTCTTC
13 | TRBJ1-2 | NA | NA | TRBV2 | CASRGEGSYGYTF | TGTGCCAGCAGGGGGGAGGGCAGCTATGGCTACACCTTC
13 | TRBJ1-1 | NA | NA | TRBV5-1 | CASSTPAGAEAFF | TGCGCCAGCAGCACCCCGGCTGGGGCTGAAGCTTTCTTT